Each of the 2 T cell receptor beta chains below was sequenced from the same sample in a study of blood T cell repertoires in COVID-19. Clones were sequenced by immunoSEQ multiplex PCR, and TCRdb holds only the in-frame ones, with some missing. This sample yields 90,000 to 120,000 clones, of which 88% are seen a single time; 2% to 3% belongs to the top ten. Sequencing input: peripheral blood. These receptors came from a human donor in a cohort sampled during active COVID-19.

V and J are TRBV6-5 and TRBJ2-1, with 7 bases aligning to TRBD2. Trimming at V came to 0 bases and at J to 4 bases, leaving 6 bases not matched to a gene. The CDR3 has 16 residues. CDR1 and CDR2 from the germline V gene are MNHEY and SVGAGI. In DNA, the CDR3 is TGTGCCAGCAGTTACTCGGGGGGGTCTCAGTACAATGAGCAGTTCTTC. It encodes CASSYSGGSQYNEQFF.

The CDR3 reads CASSPPPGRGAEAFF. The DNA of the CDR3 is TGTGCCAGCAGCCCTCCCCCGGGCAGGGGTGCTGAAGCTTTCTTT. The rearrangement joins TRBV13 to TRBJ1-1, with D perhaps matching TRBD1 (6 bases). The germline CDR1 and CDR2 sequences are PRHDT and FYEKMQ (reference sequence). The CDR3 loop spans 15 amino acids. Between the trimmed V and J ends, which lost 5 bases and 6 bases, there was a span of 19 bases.